The 15 T cell receptor beta chains reported below all come from one sample, sequenced in a study of OX40 agonist ivuxolimab in advanced cancers. The method was immunoSEQ multiplex PCR; TCRdb's version includes in-frame clones alone and lacks a portion of them. This table has about 80,000 clones, about 92% appearing once. Material: CD4+ or CD8+ T cells sorted from blood, obtained in a trial of the OX40 agonist ivuxolimab. The receptors were gathered from an adult with an advanced solid tumor such as melanoma, head and neck, liver or kidney cancer.

The rearrangement joins TRBV7-7 to TRBJ2-7, with D maybe TRBD2 (5 bases). V was trimmed by 4 bases and J by 3 bases, leaving 13 bases between them. CDR3 size: 14 residues. CDR1 and CDR2 from the germline V gene are SSHAT and FNYEAQ (reference sequence). This CDR3 reads CASSSSPYSYEQYF. CDR3 nucleotide sequence: TGTGCCAGCAGCTCTAGCCCCTACAGCTACGAGCAGTACTTC.

This rearrangement joins TRBV10-3 to TRBJ2-7; the D is unclear. CDR3 length: 12 amino acids. V was clipped by 8 bases and J by 0 bases, with 8 bases between them. Germline V lookup: CDR1 ENHRY, CDR2 SYGVKD. CDR3 coding DNA: TGTGCCATCCAAGAGTCCTCCTACGAGCAGTACTTC. Translation gives CAIQESSYEQYF.

The chain links TRBV7-2 to TRBJ2-3, with D possibly TRBD1 on 5 matching bases. Germline loops: CDR1 SGHTA, CDR2 FQGNSA. The V end lost 1 base, the J end lost 1 base, and 6 bases lay between the germline ends. The CDR3 runs to 14 residues. DNA of the CDR3: TGTGCCAGCAGCTTAGTAGGGGGCACAGATACGCAGTATTTT. It translates to CASSLVGGTDTQYF. Full variable domain (missing parts from reference TRBV7-2 and TRBJ2-3): GAGVSQSPSNKVTEKGKDVELRCDPISGHTALYWYRQSLGQGLEFLIYFQGNSAPDKSGLPSDRFSAERTGGSVSTLTIQRTQQEDSAVYLCASSLVGGTDTQYFGPGTRLTVL.

V gene TRBV6-5 combines with J gene TRBJ2-7; D may match TRBD1 or TRBD2 (5 bases each). CDR1 and CDR2 from the germline V gene are MNHEY and SVGAGI. The CDR3 has 15 residues. V was cut by 8 bases and J by 2 bases, with 19 bases left in between. CDR3 bases: TGTGCCAGCGGACTCGGGACGGACGCCCCCTACGAGCAGTACTTC. Residues: CASGLGTDAPYEQYF.

V usage is TRBV18 and J usage is TRBJ2-3; 9 nucleotides line up with TRBD1. After removal of 4 bases from V and 3 bases from J, the junction contained 11 bases not matched to a gene. The CDR3 runs 17 residues. CDR1 and CDR2 from the germline V gene are KGHSH and LQKENI. CDR3 in amino acids: CASSLLGTGPGTDTQYF. In DNA form, the CDR3 reads TGTGCCAGCTCACTACTTGGGACAGGGCCCGGAACAGATACGCAGTATTTT.

The chain uses TRBV7-9 and TRBJ2-7, with D perhaps assigned TRBD1 or TRBD2 (5 bases each). The CDR3 has 12 amino acids. CDR1 and CDR2 from the germline V gene are SEHNR and FQNEAQ (reference sequence). Deletions cut 4 bases from V and 5 bases from J, with 9 bases between. DNA for the CDR3: TGTGCCAGCAGCTACGGGGCCAACGAGCAGTACTTC. Its translation is CASSYGANEQYF.

The V gene is TRBV4-3, the J gene TRBJ2-5; D possibly uses TRBD1 or TRBD2 (5 bases each). This CDR3 has 15 residues. Germline assignment: CDR1 LGHNA and CDR2 YSLEER. The germline V and J ends were trimmed by 1 base and 4 bases, with 13 bases remaining between them. CDR3 in amino acids: CASSQAGQDLETQYF. CDR3 coding DNA: TGCGCCAGCAGCCAAGCGGGGCAGGACTTAGAGACCCAGTACTTC.

In regard to this clone: One junction end does not reproduce the germline sequence, and a read error may be involved. The J gene is TRBJ2-1, the V gene TRBV29-1; D remains ambiguous. CDR1 is SQVTM and CDR2 is ANQGSEA in the germline V gene. CDR3 size: 14 residues. As DNA, the CDR3 is TGCAGCGTTGATCCGGCAGGCTCCAACAATGAGCAGTTCTTC. Amino acid sequence: CSVDPAGSNNEQFF.

The V call is TRBV6-1, the J call TRBJ2-7; TRBD2 matches at 12 bases. The CDR3 has 15 residues. V shed 2 bases, J shed 2 bases, and the junction held 1 base outside the gene matches. CDR1 is MNHNS and CDR2 is SASEGT in the germline V gene. The CDR3 loop is CASSESSGGAYEQYF. The CDR3, as DNA: TGTGCCAGCAGTGAATCTAGCGGGGGGGCCTACGAGCAGTACTTC.

The CDR3 DNA follows: TGTGCCAGTAGTATCCTAGCGGGGTTGGGCAATGAGCAGTTCTTC. This translates into CASSILAGLGNEQFF. The chain joins TRBV19 to TRBJ2-1, with 9 nucleotides matching TRBD2. This CDR3 contains 15 residues. Germline V gives CDR1 LNHDA, CDR2 SQIVND (reference sequence). The V segment lost 3 bases and the J segment 6 bases; nucleotides outside the gene matches: 6.

On this clone: Different DNA sequences within this sample yield the same CDR3. The chain links TRBV9 to TRBJ2-7; 9 bases line up with TRBD1. Trimming at V came to 0 bases and at J to 3 bases, leaving 1 base not matched to a gene. The CDR3 runs 14 residues. Per germline, CDR1 SGDLS and CDR2 YYNGEE. This CDR3 is CASSVGGQGYEQYF. The CDR3 DNA follows: TGTGCCAGCAGCGTAGGGGGACAGGGCTACGAGCAGTACTTC.

CDR3 DNA: TGCAGTGACCAACGAGATACGCAGTATTTT. Translation: CSDQRDTQYF. This chain connects TRBV20-1 to TRBJ2-3; D is undetermined. The CDR3 is 10 amino acids. Germline loops: CDR1 DFQATT, CDR2 SNEGSKA (reference sequence). The V end lost 7 bases, the J end lost 5 bases, and 7 bases lay between the germline ends.

As regards this clone: One junction end disagrees with the germline gene, perhaps due to a read error. The rearrangement links TRBV11-2 to TRBJ2-7, with D perhaps matching TRBD1 (6 bases). The CDR3 consists of 17 residues. Germline V gene sequence: CDR1 SGHAT, CDR2 FQNNGV. CDR3 protein: CASSIEWAGDSSYEQYF. In DNA form, the CDR3 reads TGTGCCAGCAGCATAGAATGGGCAGGGGATAGCTCCTACGAGCAGTACTTC.

The chain uses TRBV14 and TRBJ2-2, with 8 bases fitting TRBD2. The CDR3 length is 14 residues. The junction had 4 bases not matched to a gene; V was cut back by 3 bases and J by 7 bases. Germline V gene lookup returns CDR1 SGHDN and CDR2 FVKESK. This CDR3 reads CASSQRGASGELFF. The CDR3 nucleotides are TGTGCCAGCAGCCAGCGGGGGGCCAGCGGGGAGCTGTTTTTT.

The gene calls are TRBV27 and TRBJ1-2, with D tentatively TRBD1 (5 bases). From germline, CDR1 is MNHEY and CDR2 SMNVEV (reference sequence). This CDR3 is built from 17 residues. V gave up 4 bases and J gave up 1 base, with 19 bases separating them. The DNA for the CDR3 is TGTGCCAGCAGTTCCAGCGAGGTGGGACGGAGTAACTATGGCTACACCTTC. Its translation is CASSSSEVGRSNYGYTF.